A selection of T cell receptor beta chains follows, all from one sample in a study of vaccination and CD4 T cells after COVID-19. No antigen has been identified for these receptors. TCRdb independently ran MiXCR on the PCR reads; one entry per CDR3 protein. The table lists about 13,000 distinct CDR3 sequences, about 25% of them singletons. The specimen was CD4+ T cells from blood, cultured in vitro, collected before SARS-CoV-2 vaccination. The receptor set was obtained from a human donor who received a COVID-19 vaccine. CDR3s include the opening cysteine and the closing phenylalanine or tryptophan. A D gene is named only where the DNA matches it firmly. Size values are once, few and many counts, or a class for expanded clones, and some rows have none.

V gene	J gene	D gene	clone size	CDR3 protein	CDR3 DNA
TRBV28	TRBJ2-7	-	-	CASSLLRRQTYEQYF	TGTGCCAGCAGTTTATTACGCAGGCAGACTTACGAGCAGTACTTC
TRBV5-1	TRBJ1-1	TRBD1	-	CASSPYRDRGLTEAFF	TGCGCCAGCAGCCCCTATCGGGACAGGGGTTTAACTGAAGCTTTCTTT
TRBV12-3/TRBV12-4	TRBJ1-2	-	once	CASTLRGRRGNYGYTF	TGTGCCAGCACCCTGCGAGGGCGGAGGGGAAACTATGGCTACACCTTC
TRBV5-5	TRBJ1-5	TRBD1	-	CASSLAFRGRGYQPQHF	TGTGCCAGCAGCTTGGCTTTTAGGGGGCGTGGGTATCAGCCCCAGCATTTT
TRBV28	TRBJ2-2	-	-	CASSLSLWETGELFF	TGTGCCAGCAGTTTATCGCTTTGGGAGACCGGGGAGCTGTTTTTT
TRBV5-1	TRBJ2-5	-	-	CASSLDRVETQYF	TGCGCCAGCAGCTTGGACCGGGTGGAGACCCAGTACTTC
TRBV6-5	TRBJ1-1	TRBD1	few	CASSYSPGGSRPTEAFF	TGTGCCAGCAGTTACTCGCCAGGGGGATCGAGGCCCACTGAAGCTTTCTTT
TRBV9	TRBJ2-3	-	-	CASSVGTTRDTQYF	TGTGCCAGCAGCGTAGGGACCACGCGGGATACGCAGTATTTT
TRBV12-3/TRBV12-4	TRBJ1-2	-	few	CASTFSGKSYGYGYTF	TGTGCCAGCACCTTCAGCGGGAAGAGTTATGGCTATGGCTACACCTTC
TRBV18	TRBJ2-6	TRBD2	once	CASSLSGGTSGANVLTF	TGTGCCAGCTCACTTAGCGGGGGAACCTCTGGGGCCAACGTCCTGACTTTC
TRBV19	TRBJ2-1	TRBD2	-	CASSPRTSAYNEQFF	TGTGCCAGTAGTCCTCGGACTAGCGCCTACAATGAGCAGTTCTTC
TRBV20-1	TRBJ2-7	-	-	CSARGQYEQYF	TGCAGTGCTCGAGGACAGTACGAGCAGTACTTC
TRBV4-2	TRBJ2-3	-	-	CASSQGGGGRGADTQYF	TGTGCCAGCAGCCAAGGTGGGGGGGGCCGCGGCGCAGATACGCAGTATTTT
TRBV10-1	TRBJ2-1	-	-	CASSEWCLPYNEQFF	TGCGCCAGCAGTGAGTGGTGTCTACCCTACAATGAGCAGTTCTTC
TRBV2	TRBJ2-2	-	-	CASSEMANTGELFF	TGTGCCAGCAGTGAGATGGCGAACACCGGGGAGCTGTTTTTT
TRBV7-2	TRBJ2-7	-	-	CASSKPQSYEQYF	TGTGCCAGCAGCAAACCCCAATCCTACGAGCAGTACTTC
TRBV19	TRBJ2-7	TRBD2	-	CASSKGLAGGYEQYF	TGTGCCAGTAGTAAGGGACTAGCGGGGGGATACGAGCAGTACTTC
TRBV20-1	TRBJ1-1	TRBD1	medium-sized	CSASVPGGEGSEAFF	TGCAGTGCTAGTGTCCCAGGGGGCGAGGGTTCTGAAGCTTTCTTT
TRBV7-8	TRBJ1-6	TRBD1	-	CASSSQGAPGNSPLHF	TGTGCCAGCAGCTCGCAGGGGGCGCCGGGAAATTCACCCCTCCACTTT
TRBV7-2	TRBJ1-5	-	few	CASSREFSQPQHF	TGTGCCAGCAGCCGGGAGTTCAGTCAGCCCCAGCATTTT
TRBV6-5	TRBJ2-1	-	-	CASSYDAGSYNEQFF	TGTGCCAGCAGTTACGATGCCGGCTCCTACAATGAGCAGTTCTTC
TRBV7-3	TRBJ2-7	TRBD2	-	CASSAQGTSGGAYEQYF	TGTGCCAGCAGCGCCCAAGGAACTAGCGGGGGGGCCTACGAGCAGTACTTC
TRBV5-4	TRBJ2-5	TRBD2	-	CASSLAGGYQETQYF	TGTGCCAGCAGCTTAGCGGGGGGGTACCAAGAGACCCAGTACTTC
TRBV5-3	TRBJ1-1	-	-	CASSRARMGHPNTEAFF	TGTGCCAGCAGCCGCGCTAGAATGGGACACCCGAACACTGAAGCTTTCTTT
TRBV5-4	TRBJ1-1	-	-	CASSLASGLSTEAFF	TGTGCCAGCAGCTTGGCGTCGGGGTTGAGCACTGAAGCTTTCTTT
TRBV2	TRBJ2-7	TRBD1	-	CASRGQFSSYEQYF	TGTGCCAGCAGGGGACAGTTCAGCTCCTACGAGCAGTACTTC
TRBV7-9	TRBJ2-3	-	-	CASSATNTQYF	TGTGCCAGCAGCGCCACGAATACGCAGTATTTT
TRBV19	TRBJ2-3	TRBD2	few	CASSTSGRTDTQYF	TGTGCCAGTAGTACTAGCGGCCGCACAGATACGCAGTATTTT
TRBV5-1	TRBJ1-1	-	few	CASSPTTNTEAFF	TGCGCCAGCAGCCCGACCACGAACACTGAAGCTTTCTTT
TRBV20-1	TRBJ1-4	-	few	CSVRDFQFATNEKLFF	TGCAGTGTCCGGGACTTCCAGTTTGCAACTAATGAAAAACTGTTTTTT
TRBV12-5	TRBJ1-2	TRBD1	once	CASGMDRGPSSTF	TGTGCTAGTGGAATGGACAGGGGGCCTAGTAGCACCTTC
TRBV27	TRBJ1-1	-	medium-sized	CASSFLGGTEAFF	TGTGCCAGCAGTTTTTTGGGGGGCACTGAAGCTTTCTTT
TRBV30	TRBJ2-2	-	-	CAWSVGQGLVAGELFF	TGTGCCTGGAGTGTAGGGCAGGGGCTCGTGGCCGGGGAGCTGTTTTTT
TRBV5-3	TRBJ2-3	TRBD1	-	CAIQRGTTGDTDTQYF	TGTGCCATCCAGAGGGGCACGACAGGGGACACAGATACGCAGTATTTT
TRBV29-1	TRBJ2-7	TRBD1	few	CSVRRDRDSYEQYF	TGCAGCGTTAGGCGGGACAGGGACTCCTACGAGCAGTACTTC
TRBV6-1	TRBJ1-5	-	-	CASKLEIYSNQPQHF	TGTGCCAGCAAACTAGAGATCTATAGCAATCAGCCCCAGCATTTT
TRBV7-9	TRBJ1-2	-	medium-sized	CASSLEWDGYTF	TGTGCCAGCAGCTTAGAGTGGGATGGCTACACCTTC
TRBV11-1	TRBJ2-1	-	few	CASSSQGLGQFF	TGTGCCAGCAGTTCACAGGGCTTGGGGCAGTTCTTC
TRBV7-2	TRBJ1-5	TRBD1	-	CASSLAGTGYQPQHF	TGTGCCAGCAGCTTAGCCGGGACAGGGTATCAGCCCCAGCATTTT
TRBV7-6	TRBJ1-1	-	few	CASSLSGQNTEAFF	TGTGCCAGCAGCTTGTCGGGCCAGAACACTGAAGCTTTCTTT
TRBV5-1	TRBJ1-1	TRBD1	-	CASSLEEGARPEAFF	TGCGCCAGCAGCTTGGAGGAGGGGGCGAGGCCTGAAGCTTTCTTT
TRBV1	TRBJ2-7	-	-	CTSTQNPYEQYF	TGCACCAGCACCCAGAACCCCTACGAGCAGTACTTC
TRBV4-2	TRBJ1-5	-	-	CASSQERVGYQPQHF	TGTGCCAGCAGCCAAGAGAGGGTCGGGTATCAGCCCCAGCATTTT
TRBV20-1	TRBJ2-4	TRBD2	-	CSASPRSGLAGVGLAKNIQYF	TGCAGTGCTAGCCCGCGTTCCGGGCTAGCGGGGGTTGGCCTAGCCAAAAACATTCAGTACTTC
TRBV2	TRBJ2-7	TRBD1	-	CASSVGDREWYEQYF	TGTGCCAGCAGTGTTGGAGACAGGGAATGGTACGAGCAGTACTTC
TRBV19	TRBJ1-2	TRBD1	-	CASSIRGQGYGYTF	TGTGCCAGTAGTATAAGGGGGCAGGGTTATGGCTACACCTTC
TRBV18	TRBJ1-2	-	-	CASSPRDRPKFYGYTF	TGTGCCAGCTCACCACGCGACAGGCCGAAGTTTTATGGCTACACCTTC
TRBV6-1	TRBJ2-3	-	-	CASRTDRLTDTQYF	TGTGCCAGCAGGACTGACAGGCTCACAGATACGCAGTATTTT
TRBV19	TRBJ1-3	-	-	CASSQRTDASGNTIYF	TGTGCCAGTAGTCAACGGACAGACGCCTCTGGAAACACCATATATTTT
TRBV6-1	TRBJ1-3	-	few	CASKPLTGAGNTIYF	TGTGCCAGCAAACCGTTAACGGGGGCTGGAAACACCATATATTTT
TRBV6-1	TRBJ1-2	TRBD1	few	CASSRQGKSGYGYTF	TGTGCCAGCAGCCGACAGGGGAAGAGTGGCTATGGCTACACCTTC
TRBV15	TRBJ2-7	-	few	CATSREGGPYEQYF	TGTGCCACCAGCAGAGAAGGCGGTCCCTACGAGCAGTACTTC
TRBV6-1	TRBJ1-4	-	-	CASSVAGIEKLFF	TGTGCCAGCAGTGTAGCAGGGATAGAAAAACTGTTTTTT
TRBV10-3	TRBJ1-3	-	-	CAISESRGNTIYF	TGTGCCATCAGTGAGTCTAGGGGAAACACCATATATTTT
TRBV27	TRBJ2-5	-	medium-sized	CASSLFSHPQETQYF	TGTGCCAGCAGTTTATTCAGCCATCCTCAAGAGACCCAGTACTTC